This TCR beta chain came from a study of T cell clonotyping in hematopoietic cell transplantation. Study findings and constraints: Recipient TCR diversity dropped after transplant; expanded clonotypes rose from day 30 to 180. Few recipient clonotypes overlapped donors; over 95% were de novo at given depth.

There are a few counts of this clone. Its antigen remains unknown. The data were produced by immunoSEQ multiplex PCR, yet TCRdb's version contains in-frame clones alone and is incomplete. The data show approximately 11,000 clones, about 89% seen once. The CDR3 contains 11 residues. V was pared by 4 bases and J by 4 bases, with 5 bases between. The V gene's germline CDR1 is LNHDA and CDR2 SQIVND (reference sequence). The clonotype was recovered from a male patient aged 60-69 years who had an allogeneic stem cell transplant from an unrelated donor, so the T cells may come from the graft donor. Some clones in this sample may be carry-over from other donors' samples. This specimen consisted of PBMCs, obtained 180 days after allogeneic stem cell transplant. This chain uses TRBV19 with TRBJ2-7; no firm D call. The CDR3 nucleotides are TGTGCCAGTAGTAAAGGATACGAGCAGTACTTC. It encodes CASSKGYEQYF.